This TCR beta chain was found in a study of blood T cell repertoires in COVID-19. Study background: Donors in the United States, Italy and Spain gave samples during acute or convalescent COVID-19. T cells, B-cell-depleted T cells, or PBMCs supplied cDNA or gDNA.

Assay: immunoSEQ multiplex PCR; the TCRdb copy retains only in-frame clones and omits some. The sample holds about 290,000 clones, nearly 90% seen once. This TCR was sampled from a woman aged 30 to 39 with COVID-19, enrolled during active disease. Sequenced input: peripheral blood.

The CDR3 DNA follows: TGCGCCAGCAGCTTGAGAGATCAAGAGACCCAGTACTTC. This codes for CASSLRDQETQYF. The chain recombines TRBV5-1 with TRBJ2-5, with no clear D. Germline CDR1 is SGHRS and CDR2 is YFSETQ. The CDR3 is 13 amino acids. V was pared by 1 base and J by 2 bases, with 6 bases between.